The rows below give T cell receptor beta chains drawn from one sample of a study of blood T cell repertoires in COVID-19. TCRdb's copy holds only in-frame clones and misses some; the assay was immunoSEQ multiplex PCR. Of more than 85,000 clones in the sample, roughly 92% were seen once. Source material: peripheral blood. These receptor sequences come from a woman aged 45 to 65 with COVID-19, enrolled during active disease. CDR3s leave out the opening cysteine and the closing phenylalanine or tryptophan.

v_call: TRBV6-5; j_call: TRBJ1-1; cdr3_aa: ASSLYASGSTEAF
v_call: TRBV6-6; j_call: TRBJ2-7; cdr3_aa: ASSSWTGLYEQY
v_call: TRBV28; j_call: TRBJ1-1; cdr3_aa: ASSLTIWTMNTEAF
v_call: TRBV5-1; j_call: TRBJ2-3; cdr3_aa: ASSRPLAGVRDTDTQY
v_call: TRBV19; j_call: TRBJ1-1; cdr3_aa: ASRYSQGTEAF
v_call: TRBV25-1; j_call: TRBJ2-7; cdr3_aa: ASSESGRLVGAYEQY
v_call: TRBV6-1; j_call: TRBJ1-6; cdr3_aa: ASSEAENSPLH
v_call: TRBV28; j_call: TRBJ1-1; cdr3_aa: ASSPPVRLMNTEAF
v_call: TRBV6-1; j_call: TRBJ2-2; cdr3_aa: ASSRVTGELF
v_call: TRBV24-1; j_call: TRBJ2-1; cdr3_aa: ATSNPGQGAPNEQF
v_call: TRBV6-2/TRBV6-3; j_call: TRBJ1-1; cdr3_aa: ASSYTRVYTEAF
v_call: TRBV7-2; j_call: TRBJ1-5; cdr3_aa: ASSSFRDRDGNQPQH
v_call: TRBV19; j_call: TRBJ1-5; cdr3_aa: ASSRQGLGQPQH
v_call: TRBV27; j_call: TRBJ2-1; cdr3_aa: ASSSQRLSSYNEQF
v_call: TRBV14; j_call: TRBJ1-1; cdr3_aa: ASSQARGYGTEAF
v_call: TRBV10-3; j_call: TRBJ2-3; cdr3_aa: AISERGQTSTDTQY
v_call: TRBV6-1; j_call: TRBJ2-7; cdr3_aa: ASSEPGYGDEQY
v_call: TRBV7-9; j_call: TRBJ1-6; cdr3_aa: ASSSTGWGTGDSPLH
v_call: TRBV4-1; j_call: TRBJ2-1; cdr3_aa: ASSQDGGLAANEQF
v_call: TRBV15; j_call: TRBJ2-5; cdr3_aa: ATSRGVFGTGAGETQY
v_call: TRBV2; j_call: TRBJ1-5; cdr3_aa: ASMFDRGGNQPQH
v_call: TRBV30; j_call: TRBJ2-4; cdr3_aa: AWSVLRGSNIQY
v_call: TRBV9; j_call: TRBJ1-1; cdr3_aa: ASSVREGSTEAF
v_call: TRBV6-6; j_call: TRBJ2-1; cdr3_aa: ASSYIPGQGDEQF
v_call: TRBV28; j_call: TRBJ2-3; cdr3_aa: ASSLPREVDTQY